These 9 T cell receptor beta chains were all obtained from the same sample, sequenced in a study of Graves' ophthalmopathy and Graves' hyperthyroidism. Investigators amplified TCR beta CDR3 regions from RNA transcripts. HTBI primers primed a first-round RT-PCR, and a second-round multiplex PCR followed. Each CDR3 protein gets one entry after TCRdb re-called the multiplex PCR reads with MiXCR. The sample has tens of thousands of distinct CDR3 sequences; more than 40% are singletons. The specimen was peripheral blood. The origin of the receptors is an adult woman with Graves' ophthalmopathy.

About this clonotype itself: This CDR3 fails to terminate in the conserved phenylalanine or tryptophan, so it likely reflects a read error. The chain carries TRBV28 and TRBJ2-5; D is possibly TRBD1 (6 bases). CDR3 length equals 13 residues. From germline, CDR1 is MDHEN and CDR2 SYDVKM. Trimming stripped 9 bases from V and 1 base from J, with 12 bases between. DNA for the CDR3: TGTGCCAGTTCAAGCAGGGGCCAAGAGACCCAGTACTCC. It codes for CASSSRGQETQYS.

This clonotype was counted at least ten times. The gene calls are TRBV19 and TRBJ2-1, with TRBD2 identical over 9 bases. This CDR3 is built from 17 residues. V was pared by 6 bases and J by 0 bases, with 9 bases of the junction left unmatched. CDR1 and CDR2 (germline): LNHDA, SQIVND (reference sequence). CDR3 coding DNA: TGTGCCAGTAGCACCTTGGGCGGGAGGGGCTCCTACAATGAGCAGTTCTTC. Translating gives CASSTLGGRGSYNEQFF.

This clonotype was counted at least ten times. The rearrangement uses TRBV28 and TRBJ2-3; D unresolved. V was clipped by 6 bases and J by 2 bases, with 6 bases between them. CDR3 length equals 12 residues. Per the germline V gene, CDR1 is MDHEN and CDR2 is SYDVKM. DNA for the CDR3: TGTGCCAGCAGCCGCGTCACAGATACGCAGTATTTT. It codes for CASSRVTDTQYF.

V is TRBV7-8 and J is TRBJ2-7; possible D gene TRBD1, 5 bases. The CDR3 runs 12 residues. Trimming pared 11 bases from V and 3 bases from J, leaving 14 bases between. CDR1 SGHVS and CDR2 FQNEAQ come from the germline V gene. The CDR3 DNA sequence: TGTGCCTACCCCAGGGCCATCTACGAGCAGTACTTC. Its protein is CAYPRAIYEQYF.

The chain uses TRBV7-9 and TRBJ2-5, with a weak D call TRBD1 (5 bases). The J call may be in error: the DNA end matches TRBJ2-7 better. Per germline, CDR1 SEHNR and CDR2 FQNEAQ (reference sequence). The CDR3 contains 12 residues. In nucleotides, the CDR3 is TGTTTCAGGGCTCGTGGGGCCTACGAGCAGTACTTC. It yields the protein CFRARGAYEQYF.

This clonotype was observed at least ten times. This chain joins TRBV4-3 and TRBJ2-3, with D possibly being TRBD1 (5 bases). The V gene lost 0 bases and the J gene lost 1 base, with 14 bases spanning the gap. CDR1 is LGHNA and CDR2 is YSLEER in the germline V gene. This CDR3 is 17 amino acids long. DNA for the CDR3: TGCGCCAGCAGCCAAGATCGCCAGGGCGCTCGCACAGATACGCAGTATTTT. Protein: CASSQDRQGARTDTQYF.

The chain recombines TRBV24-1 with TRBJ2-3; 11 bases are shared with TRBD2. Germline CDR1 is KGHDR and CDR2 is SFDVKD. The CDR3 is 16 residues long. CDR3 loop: CATGAELAGAADTQYF. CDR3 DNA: TGTGCTACCGGTGCCGAACTAGCGGGAGCGGCAGATACGCAGTATTTT.

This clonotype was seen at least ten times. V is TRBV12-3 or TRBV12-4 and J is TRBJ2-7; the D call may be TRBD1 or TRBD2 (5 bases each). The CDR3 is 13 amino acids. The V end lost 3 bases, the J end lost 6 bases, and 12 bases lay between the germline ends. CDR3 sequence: CASSLGPSGEQYF. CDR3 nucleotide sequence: TGTGCCAGCAGTTTGGGACCCTCCGGCGAGCAGTACTTC.

CDR3 amino acids: CSARAVGGGAETQHF. The CDR3 bases are TGCAGTGCTAGAGCCGTAGGAGGGGGCGCGGAGACCCAGCATTTT. J is TRBJ1-5 and V is TRBV20-1; 7 bases fit TRBD1. CDR3 length: 15 amino acids. V dropped 1 base and J dropped 11; count of bases not matched to a gene: 14. Germline assignment: CDR1 DFQATT and CDR2 SNEGSKA (reference sequence).